The next 20 T cell receptor beta chains were all read from a single sample in a study of blood T cell repertoires in COVID-19. The table came from immunoSEQ multiplex PCR; TCRdb's copy has only in-frame clones and leaves some out. The sample holds roughly 41,000 clones, roughly 90% seen once. Material for sequencing was peripheral blood. Source of these receptors: a man aged 60-69 years with active or convalescent COVID-19.

This clone was seen just once. The chain has TRBV6-5 and TRBJ2-2; D possibly corresponds to TRBD2 (6 bases). The V end lost 6 bases, the J end lost 6 bases, and 14 bases lay between the germline ends. The CDR3 loop spans 14 amino acids. In germline, CDR1 is MNHEY, CDR2 SVGAGI. CDR3 nucleotides: TGTGCCAGCAGCCCCGGGACTCGATCCGGGGAGCTGTTTTTT. Translation gives CASSPGTRSGELFF.

The rearrangement joins TRBV19 to TRBJ2-7; tentative D call: TRBD2 (6 bases). Germline V CDR1 and CDR2: LNHDA, SQIVND (reference sequence). V lost 3 bases to trimming and J lost 4 bases, with 16 bases between them. The CDR3 runs 15 residues. The CDR3 DNA is TGTGCCAGTAGTATGCCGGGACTTACAAGTTACGAGCAGTACTTC. This sequence encodes CASSMPGLTSYEQYF.

This chain uses TRBV4-1 with TRBJ1-1; possible D gene TRBD1, 5 bases. CDR1 MGHRA and CDR2 YSYEKL come from the germline V gene. The length of the CDR3 is 15 residues. The V end lost 0 bases, the J end lost 11 bases, and 19 bases lay between the germline ends. The DNA of the CDR3 is TGCGCCAGCAGCCAAGATCGGGCGGGACCACGCACGGCTTTCTTT. This gives the protein CASSQDRAGPRTAFF.

This sequence joins TRBV30 and TRBJ1-1; D is unresolved. The V gene lost 2 bases and the J gene lost 3 bases, with 16 bases spanning the gap. CDR3 size: 15 residues. Germline V gene sequence: CDR1 GTSNPN, CDR2 SVGIG (reference sequence). CDR3 in DNA: TGTGCCTGGAGTACGAAAGGAGGGCGCGACACTGAAGCTTTCTTT. Its translation is CAWSTKGGRDTEAFF. Combining the CDR3 with reference TRBV30 and TRBJ1-1 gives the whole variable domain SQTIHQWPATLVQPVGSPLSLECTVEGTSNPNLYWYRQAAGRGLQLLFYSVGIGQISSEVPQNLSASRPQDRQFILSSKKLLLSDSGFYLCAWSTKGGRDTEAFFGQGTRLTVV.

This chain connects TRBV7-2 to TRBJ1-5; unclear D gene. V shed 0 bases and J shed 6 bases, with 12 bases lying between them. CDR1 SGHTA and CDR2 FQGNSA come from the germline V gene. The CDR3 totals 15 residues. The CDR3 reads CASSLATGLSQPQHF. The CDR3 bases are TGTGCCAGCAGCTTAGCTACGGGTTTGAGTCAGCCCCAGCATTTT.

CDR3 residues: CASSQTSVGAYEQYF. In DNA, the CDR3 is TGCGCCAGCAGCCAAACGTCAGTCGGGGCCTACGAGCAGTACTTC. The rearrangement uses TRBV4-1 and TRBJ2-7; weak D call: TRBD2 (5 bases). V lost 2 bases to trimming and J lost 2 bases, with 13 bases between them. Germline-derived CDR1 and CDR2 are MGHRA and YSYEKL. This CDR3 is 15 amino acids long.

This clone has just a few counts. This chain joins TRBV9 and TRBJ2-1, with 11 bases lining up with TRBD2. The germline gives CDR1 SGDLS, CDR2 YYNGEE. V was clipped by 3 bases and J by 10 bases; unmatched bases: 6. The CDR3 totals 14 residues. This CDR3 reads CASSDPGLAEEQFF. CDR3 bases: TGTGCCAGCAGCGATCCGGGACTAGCGGAGGAGCAGTTCTTC.

This rearrangement joins TRBV24-1 to TRBJ2-1, with 7 bases identical to TRBD2. This CDR3 is 14 amino acids long. V was clipped by 2 bases and J by 7 bases; unmatched bases: 4. Germline loops: CDR1 KGHDR, CDR2 SFDVKD. CDR3 protein: CATSDSGGKNEQFF. The CDR3 DNA reads as TGTGCCACCAGTGATTCGGGAGGTAAGAATGAGCAGTTCTTC.

The rearrangement links TRBV19 to TRBJ2-2, with D possibly TRBD2 on 6 matching bases. The CDR3 length is 15 residues. V was clipped by 7 bases and J by 2 bases, with 14 bases between them. Per the germline V gene, CDR1 is LNHDA and CDR2 is SQIVND (reference sequence). This CDR3 is CASTLSGGNTGELFF. Written as DNA, the CDR3 is TGTGCCAGTACCTTGTCCGGGGGTAACACCGGGGAGCTGTTTTTT.

The rearrangement uses TRBV5-4 and TRBJ2-3, with a possible D match to TRBD1 (5 bases). V was shortened by 2 bases and J by 5 bases, with 9 bases between the two germline ends. This CDR3 region has 13 residues. Germline CDR1 reads SGHNT; CDR2 reads YYREEE (reference sequence). CDR3 amino acids: CASSFTGIDTQYF. CDR3 DNA: TGTGCCAGCAGCTTTACAGGCATAGATACGCAGTATTTT.

The V gene is TRBV7-2, the J gene TRBJ1-5; D unclear. Germline CDR1 SGHTA, CDR2 FQGNSA. This CDR3 is built from 14 residues. Trimming removed 2 bases at V and 0 bases at J, with 5 bases between. As DNA, the CDR3 is TGTGCCAGCAGCTTACACAGTAGCAATCAGCCCCAGCATTTT. Translating gives CASSLHSSNQPQHF.

This chain connects TRBV12-3 or TRBV12-4 to TRBJ1-6; no reliable D call. This CDR3 comprises 13 residues. V was pared by 6 bases and J by 9 bases, with 12 bases between. In DNA form, the CDR3 reads TGTGCCAGCAGAGGACTAATGACTTCACCCCTCCACTTT. Translated: CASRGLMTSPLHF.

The chain carries TRBV6-5 and TRBJ1-1; perhaps TRBD1 as D (5 bases). The CDR3 has 14 amino acids. Between the trimmed V and J ends, which lost 5 bases and 3 bases, there was a span of 13 bases. Looked up from germline, CDR1 is MNHEY and CDR2 is SVGAGI. CDR3 loop: CASSRGRPHTEAFF. CDR3 nucleotide sequence: TGTGCCAGCAGTAGGGGTAGACCACACACTGAAGCTTTCTTT.

V gene TRBV5-8 combines with J gene TRBJ2-7; 7 bases are shared with TRBD2. The junction had 9 bases not matched to a gene; V was cut back by 2 bases and J by 4 bases. CDR3 length: 15 amino acids. Germline assignment: CDR1 SGHTS and CDR2 YDEGEE. DNA for the CDR3: TGTGCCAGCAGCTTCGACTTGGGGGGGATGTACGAGCAGTACTTC. Its protein product is CASSFDLGGMYEQYF.

The chain employs TRBV5-4 and TRBJ2-5, with no clear D. The germline V and J ends were trimmed by 3 bases and 2 bases, with 5 bases remaining between them. The germline V gene encodes CDR1 SGHNT and CDR2 YYREEE (reference sequence). The CDR3 sequence is 12 residues long. This CDR3 reads CASSSRQETQYF. The DNA of the CDR3 is TGTGCCAGCAGCTCGCGACAAGAGACCCAGTACTTC. The entire variable domain, with the rest obtained from reference TRBV5-4 and TRBJ2-5, is as follows: ETGVTQSPTHLIKTRGQQVTLRCSSQSGHNTVSWYQQALGQGPQFIFQYYREEENGRGNFPPRFSGLQFPNYSSELNVNALELDDSALYLCASSSRQETQYFGPGTRLLVL.

Only a few counts were recorded for this clone. The chain joins TRBV5-4 to TRBJ2-7; 9 bases map to TRBD2. CDR3 length: 16 residues. Unmatched junction bases numbered 11, after V lost 4 bases and J lost 3 bases. The germline CDR1 and CDR2 sequences are SGHNT and YYREEE (reference sequence). This CDR3 reads CASSRMTSGKGYEQYF. CDR3 in DNA: TGTGCCAGCAGCAGAATGACTAGCGGCAAGGGCTACGAGCAGTACTTC.

The rearrangement uses TRBV7-9 and TRBJ1-2, with 7 bases matching TRBD1. CDR3 size: 15 residues. The V gene end was trimmed by 6 bases and the J gene end by 6 bases; junction bases not matched to a gene: 13. The V gene's germline CDR1 is SEHNR and CDR2 FQNEAQ (reference sequence). CDR3: CASRPAGGPSNGYTF. The CDR3 nucleotides are TGTGCCAGCAGGCCAGCAGGGGGGCCGTCGAATGGCTACACCTTC.

This chain links TRBV6-5 with TRBJ1-6; D unclear. Trimming pared 6 bases from V and 9 bases from J, leaving 9 bases between. The CDR3 is 12 residues long. The V gene's germline CDR1 is MNHEY and CDR2 SVGAGI. This CDR3 reads CASRVLGSPLHF. DNA of the CDR3: TGTGCCAGCAGGGTACTTGGTTCACCCCTCCACTTT.

The chain is built from TRBV24-1 and TRBJ2-1, with TRBD2 matching over 9 bases. J lost 4 bases, V lost 3 bases, and 6 bases had no gene match. Germline V CDR1 and CDR2: KGHDR, SFDVKD. The CDR3 spans 16 residues. The DNA of the CDR3 is TGTGCCACCAGTGATGGACTAGCGTTACGATACAATGAGCAGTTCTTC. This encodes CATSDGLALRYNEQFF.

The chain combines TRBV18 with TRBJ1-5, with TRBD1 matching 7 bases. The CDR3 runs to 13 residues. V was clipped by 8 bases and J by 5 bases; unmatched bases: 6. Germline values: CDR1 KGHSH, CDR2 LQKENI. CDR3: CASAGQNDQPQHF. Written as DNA, the CDR3 is TGTGCCAGCGCGGGACAGAACGATCAGCCCCAGCATTTT. The full variable domain, with the rest looked up from reference TRBV18 and TRBJ1-5, is NAGVMQNPRHLVRRRGQEARLRCSPMKGHSHVYWYRQLPEEGLKFMVYLQKENIIDESGMPKERFSAEFPKEGPSILRIQQVVRGDSAAYFCASAGQNDQPQHFGDGTRLSIL.